A single sample is the source of the 6 T cell receptor beta chains below, sequenced in a study of CD8 T cells in ankylosing spondylitis. In TCRdb, the 5' RACE reads were re-called with MiXCR into one record per CDR3 protein. The profile covers some 150,000 distinct CDR3 sequences, with under 45% appearing a single time and roughly 15% taken by the ten largest. Sequencing input: synovial fluid, either unsorted or a sorted T cell fraction (not recorded which). Every receptor here comes from a male donor with ankylosing spondylitis.

Only one count was recorded for this clonotype. This chain joins TRBV4-2 and TRBJ2-5, with D possibly being TRBD1 (6 bases). The V end lost 5 bases, the J end lost 2 bases, and 18 bases lay between the germline ends. CDR1 and CDR2 (germline): LGHNA, YNFKEQ. The CDR3 has 16 residues. In DNA, the CDR3 is TGTGCCAGCAGCTCCCTCTTACCCGGACAGCAAGAGACCCAGTACTTC. This codes for CASSSLLPGQQETQYF.

The chain joins TRBV6-1 to TRBJ2-3; 7 nucleotides match TRBD2. The CDR3 has 18 amino acids. Trimming cost V 4 bases and J 4 bases; bases outside gene matches: 17. CDR1 is MNHNS, CDR2 SASEGT, per germline. CDR3 sequence (DNA): TGTGCCAGCAGTGTATCGGAACTAGCGCACCGGCGCGCAGATACGCAGTATTTT. This translates into CASSVSELAHRRADTQYF.

This clonotype was seen more than once but under ten times. The rearrangement joins TRBV20-1 to TRBJ2-3, with TRBD2 matching over 7 bases. The ends lost 3 bases at V and 0 bases at J; junction bases unmatched: 12. Germline loops: CDR1 DFQATT, CDR2 SNEGSKA (reference sequence). The CDR3 contains 17 residues. CDR3 in amino acids: CSARVPFLAASTDTQYF. For the CDR3, the DNA is TGCAGTGCTAGGGTCCCCTTCCTAGCGGCTAGCACAGATACGCAGTATTTT.

The chain has TRBV6-4 and TRBJ2-5; 11 positions agree with TRBD2. With V trimmed by 4 bases and J by 5 bases, 6 bases remained unmatched. The CDR3 sequence is 15 residues long. Germline CDR1 is MRHNA and CDR2 is SNTAGT. The CDR3 reads CASSVVAGGPETQYF. The CDR3 coding sequence is TGTGCCAGCAGTGTTGTAGCGGGGGGGCCGGAGACCCAGTACTTC.

This clonotype has ten or more counts. The rearrangement uses TRBV5-1 and TRBJ1-1; perhaps TRBD1 as D (5 bases). Germline V CDR1 and CDR2: SGHRS, YFSETQ. CDR3 length equals 14 residues. The V gene lost 7 bases and the J gene lost 3 bases, with 16 bases spanning the gap. CDR3 sequence: CASRPGLADTEAFF. CDR3 coding DNA: TGCGCCAGCCGACCAGGGTTAGCTGACACTGAAGCTTTCTTT.

This clonotype was observed a handful of times. V usage is TRBV10-3 and J usage is TRBJ2-1; 7 positions match TRBD2. Germline V CDR1 and CDR2: ENHRY, SYGVKD. V lost 0 bases and J lost 10; bases outside the gene matches: 6. The length of the CDR3 is 14 residues. In DNA, the CDR3 is TGTGCCATCAGTGAGTCAGGTCTAGCGGAAGAGCAGTTCTTC. Its translation: CAISESGLAEEQFF.